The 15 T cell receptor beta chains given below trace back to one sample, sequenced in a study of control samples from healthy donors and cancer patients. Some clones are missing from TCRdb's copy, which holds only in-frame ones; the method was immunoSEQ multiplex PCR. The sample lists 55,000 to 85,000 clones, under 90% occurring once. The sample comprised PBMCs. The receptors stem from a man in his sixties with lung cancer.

The CDR3: CATSDATGGANNEQFF. CDR3 sequence (DNA): TGTGCCACCAGTGATGCCACAGGGGGCGCGAACAATGAGCAGTTCTTC. V and J are TRBV24-1 and TRBJ2-1, with TRBD1 identical over 9 bases. The CDR3 sequence is 16 residues long. Germline CDR1 is KGHDR and CDR2 is SFDVKD. V lost 3 bases to trimming and J lost 5 bases; unmatched junction nucleotides: 7.

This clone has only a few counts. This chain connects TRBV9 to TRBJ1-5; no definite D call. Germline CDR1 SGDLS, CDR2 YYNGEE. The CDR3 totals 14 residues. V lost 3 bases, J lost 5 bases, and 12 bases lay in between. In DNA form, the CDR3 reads TGTGCCAGCAGCGGGGCGGGGTCCTATCAGCCCCAGCATTTT. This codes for CASSGAGSYQPQHF.

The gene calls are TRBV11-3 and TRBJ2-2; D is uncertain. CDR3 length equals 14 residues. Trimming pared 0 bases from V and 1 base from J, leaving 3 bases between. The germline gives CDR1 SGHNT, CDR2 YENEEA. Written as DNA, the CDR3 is TGTGCCAGCAGCTTAGAAAGGAACACCGGGGAGCTGTTTTTT. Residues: CASSLERNTGELFF. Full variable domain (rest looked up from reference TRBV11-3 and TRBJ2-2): EAGVVQSPRYKIIEKKQPVAFWCNPISGHNTLYWYLQNLGQGPELLIRYENEEAVDDSQLPKDRFSAERLKGVDSTLKIQPAELGDSAVYLCASSLERNTGELFFGEGSRLTVL.

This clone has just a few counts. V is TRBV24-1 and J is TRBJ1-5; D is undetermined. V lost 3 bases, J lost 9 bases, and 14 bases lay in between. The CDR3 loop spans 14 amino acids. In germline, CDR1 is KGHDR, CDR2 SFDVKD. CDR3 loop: CATSDKGSRRPQHF. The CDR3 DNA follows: TGTGCCACCAGTGATAAAGGGAGTAGGAGGCCCCAGCATTTT.

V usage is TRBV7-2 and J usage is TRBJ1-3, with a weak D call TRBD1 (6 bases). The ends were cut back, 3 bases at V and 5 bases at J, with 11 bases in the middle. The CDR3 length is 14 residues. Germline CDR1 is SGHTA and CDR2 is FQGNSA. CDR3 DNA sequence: TGTGCCAGCAGCTTCGGGGACACCCGAAACACCATATATTTT. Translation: CASSFGDTRNTIYF. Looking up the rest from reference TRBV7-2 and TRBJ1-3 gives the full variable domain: GAGVSQSPSNKVTEKGKDVELRCDPISGHTALYWYRQSLGQGLEFLIYFQGNSAPDKSGLPSDRFSAERTGGSVSTLTIQRTQQEDSAVYLCASSFGDTRNTIYFGEGSWLTVV.

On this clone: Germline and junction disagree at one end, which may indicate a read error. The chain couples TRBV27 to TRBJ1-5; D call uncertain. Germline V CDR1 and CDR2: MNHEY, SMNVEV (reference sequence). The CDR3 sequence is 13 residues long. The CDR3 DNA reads TGTGCCAGCAGTTTAAATGCCAATCAACCCCAGCATTTT. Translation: CASSLNANQPQHF.

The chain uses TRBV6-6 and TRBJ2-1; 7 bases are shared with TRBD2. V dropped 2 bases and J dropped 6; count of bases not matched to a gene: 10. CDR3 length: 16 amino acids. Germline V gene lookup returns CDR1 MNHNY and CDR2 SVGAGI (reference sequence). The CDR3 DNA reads TGTGCCAGCAGTTACCGTGCGGGGGACTGGGTCAATGAGCAGTTCTTC. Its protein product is CASSYRAGDWVNEQFF.

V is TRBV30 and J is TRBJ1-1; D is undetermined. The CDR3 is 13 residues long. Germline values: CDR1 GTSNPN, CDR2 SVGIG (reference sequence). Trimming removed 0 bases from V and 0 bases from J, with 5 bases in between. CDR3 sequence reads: CAWSVRMNTEAFF. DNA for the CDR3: TGTGCCTGGAGTGTACGGATGAACACTGAAGCTTTCTTT.

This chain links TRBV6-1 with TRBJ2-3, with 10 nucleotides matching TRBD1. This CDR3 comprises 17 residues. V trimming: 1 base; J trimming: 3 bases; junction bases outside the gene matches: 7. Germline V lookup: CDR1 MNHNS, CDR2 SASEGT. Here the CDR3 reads CASSEELTGGRTDTQYF. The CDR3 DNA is TGTGCCAGCAGTGAAGAATTGACAGGGGGCCGGACAGATACGCAGTATTTT.

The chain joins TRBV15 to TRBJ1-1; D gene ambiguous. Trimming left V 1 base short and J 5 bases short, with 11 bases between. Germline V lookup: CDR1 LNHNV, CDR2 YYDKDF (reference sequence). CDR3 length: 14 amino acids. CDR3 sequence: CATSRVDRRTEAFF. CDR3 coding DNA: TGTGCCACCAGCAGAGTGGATAGGAGGACTGAAGCTTTCTTT.

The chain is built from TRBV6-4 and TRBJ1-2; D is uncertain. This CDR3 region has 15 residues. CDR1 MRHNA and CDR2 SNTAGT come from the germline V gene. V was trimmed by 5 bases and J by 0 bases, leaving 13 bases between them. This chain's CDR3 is CASSRGMPSNYGYTF. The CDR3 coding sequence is TGTGCCAGCAGTCGAGGGATGCCGTCTAACTATGGCTACACCTTC.

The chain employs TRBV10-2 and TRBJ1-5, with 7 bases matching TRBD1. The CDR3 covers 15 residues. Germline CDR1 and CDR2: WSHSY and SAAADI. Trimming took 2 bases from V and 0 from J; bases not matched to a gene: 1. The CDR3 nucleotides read TGCGCCAGCAGTGAGAGGGGGCCTAGCAATCAGCCCCAGCATTTT. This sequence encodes CASSERGPSNQPQHF.

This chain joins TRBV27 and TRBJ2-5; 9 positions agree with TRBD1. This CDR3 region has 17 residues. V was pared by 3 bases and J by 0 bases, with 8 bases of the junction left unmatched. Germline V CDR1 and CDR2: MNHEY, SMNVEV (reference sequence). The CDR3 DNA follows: TGTGCCAGCAGTTTCCTCCGGGACAGGGCTTACCAAGAGACCCAGTACTTC. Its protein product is CASSFLRDRAYQETQYF.

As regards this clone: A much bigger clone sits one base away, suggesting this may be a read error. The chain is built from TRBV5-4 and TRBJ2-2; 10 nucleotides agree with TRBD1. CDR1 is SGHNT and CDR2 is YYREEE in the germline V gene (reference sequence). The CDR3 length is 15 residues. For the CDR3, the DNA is TGTGTCAGCAGCAAGGGACAGGGGTACACCGGGGAGCTGTTTTTT. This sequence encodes CVSSKGQGYTGELFF.

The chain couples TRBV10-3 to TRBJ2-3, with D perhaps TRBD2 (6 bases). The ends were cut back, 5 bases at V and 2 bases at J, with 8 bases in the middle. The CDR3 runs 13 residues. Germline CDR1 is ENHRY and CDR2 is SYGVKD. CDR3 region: CAISREFTDTQYF. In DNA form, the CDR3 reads TGTGCCATCAGTCGGGAGTTCACAGATACGCAGTATTTT.